Below, 25 T cell receptor beta chains from the same sample are listed, as sequenced in a study of neoadjuvant anti-PD-1 for oral cavity cancer. Described time point: after neoadjuvant nivolumab, at surgical resection. Clones were read by immunoSEQ multiplex PCR, and TCRdb kept only the in-frame ones, dropping some. The table includes 65,000 to 70,000 clones, 70% to 90% detected once. The input for sequencing was PBMCs, taken after nivolumab (anti-PD-1) treatment. The receptors originated from a person aged 40 to 85 with oral cavity squamous cell carcinoma.

This clone was seen a few times. The genes are TRBV10-3 and TRBJ2-3; 7 bases fit TRBD2. The CDR3 totals 16 residues. The junction had 13 bases not matched to a gene; V was cut back by 6 bases and J by 4 bases. Germline V gives CDR1 ENHRY, CDR2 SYGVKD. The CDR3 DNA reads as TGTGCCATCAGCGGAGATGTCGGGGGGATGGCAGATACGCAGTATTTT. This translates into CAISGDVGGMADTQYF.

This chain connects TRBV7-9 to TRBJ2-7; TRBD2 agrees at 14 bases. The length of the CDR3 is 17 residues. Germline V gene data show CDR1 as SEHNR and CDR2 as FQNEAQ (reference sequence). Trimming removed 7 bases from V and 1 base from J; junction bases left unmatched: 9. As DNA, the CDR3 is TGTGCCAGCAACTCCCCCGGACTAGCGGGAGGTTCCTACGAGCAGTACTTC. This sequence encodes CASNSPGLAGGSYEQYF.

J is TRBJ1-2 and V is TRBV5-4; D not resolved. V dropped 2 bases and J dropped 4 bases, with 12 bases sitting between them. The CDR3 is 14 residues long. The V gene's germline CDR1 is SGHNT and CDR2 YYREEE (reference sequence). The CDR3 DNA is TGTGCCAGCAGCTTAGAACTATTACCCTATGGCTACACCTTC. Protein sequence: CASSLELLPYGYTF.

This clone has just a few counts. V gene TRBV7-9 combines with J gene TRBJ2-6; D is undetermined. The V end was cut by 2 bases, the J end by 4 bases, with 15 bases between. The CDR3 length is 17 residues. Per the germline V gene, CDR1 is SEHNR and CDR2 is FQNEAQ (reference sequence). Here the CDR3 reads CASSLSSAGSGANVLTF. As DNA, the CDR3 is TGTGCCAGCAGCTTATCGTCCGCCGGGTCCGGGGCCAACGTCCTGACTTTC. Complete variable domain (other parts from reference TRBV7-9 and TRBJ2-6): DTGVSQNPRHKITKRGQNVTFRCDPISEHNRLYWYRQTLGQGPEFLTYFQNEAQLEKSRLLSDRFSAERPKGSFSTLEIQRTEQGDSAMYLCASSLSSAGSGANVLTFGAGSRLTVL.

This chain links TRBV29-1 with TRBJ1-5; TRBD1 is a possible D gene (5 bases). Trimming removed 5 bases from V and 2 bases from J, with 7 bases in between. The CDR3 runs to 12 residues. The germline CDR1 and CDR2 sequences are SQVTM and ANQGSEA. CDR3 protein: CSVLQGNQPQHF. CDR3 in DNA: TGCAGCGTTCTACAGGGCAATCAGCCCCAGCATTTT.

A remark on this clone: The same CDR3 arises from other DNA sequences in this sample as well. The J gene is TRBJ1-2, the V gene TRBV6-1; D gene unclear. Germline lookup yields CDR1 MNHNS and CDR2 SASEGT. V lost 6 bases and J 4 bases, leaving 18 bases between the germline ends. The CDR3 has 15 amino acids. Here the CDR3 reads CASRTGLDSGYGYTF. The CDR3 bases are TGTGCCAGCAGGACGGGCCTCGATTCGGGCTATGGCTACACCTTC.

V and J are TRBV10-3 and TRBJ2-2; D not certain. CDR3 length: 14 residues. CDR1 and CDR2 (germline): ENHRY, SYGVKD. Trimming pared 2 bases from V and 4 bases from J, leaving 8 bases between. The CDR3 DNA reads TGTGCCATCAGTGAGGGAAGGTTCACCGGGGAGCTGTTTTTT. As protein: CAISEGRFTGELFF.

The chain employs TRBV2 and TRBJ1-1; 7 nucleotides align to TRBD1. Germline CDR1 and CDR2: SNHLY and FYNNEI. This CDR3 region has 16 residues. V gave up 7 bases and J gave up 0 bases; unmatched junction bases: 11. CDR3 sequence: CASIMEQGLMNTEAFF. The CDR3 nucleotides are TGTGCCAGCATAATGGAACAGGGGCTCATGAACACTGAAGCTTTCTTT.

The chain is built from TRBV7-2 and TRBJ2-7; D ambiguous. V lost 3 bases and J 2 bases, leaving 11 bases between the germline ends. The CDR3 spans 14 residues. Germline assignment: CDR1 SGHTA and CDR2 FQGNSA. The CDR3 region has the DNA TGTGCCAGCAGCTTTGTGGCAGCTGCCTACGAGCAGTACTTC. Translated, it gives CASSFVAAAYEQYF.

The chain is built from TRBV28 and TRBJ2-2; D tentatively reads TRBD1 or TRBD2 (5 bases each). The V end was cut by 6 bases, the J end by 7 bases, with 15 bases between. The germline CDR1 and CDR2 sequences are MDHEN and SYDVKM. The CDR3 is 14 amino acids. CDR3 sequence reads: CASSGEGRGGELFF. In nucleotides, the CDR3 is TGTGCCAGCAGCGGAGAGGGGCGCGGCGGGGAGCTGTTTTTT. The whole variable domain, filled in from reference TRBV28 and TRBJ2-2, reads DVKVTQSSRYLVKRTGEKVFLECVQDMDHENMFWYRQDPGLGLRLIYFSYDVKMKEKGDIPEGYSVSREKKERFSLILESASTNQTSMYLCASSGEGRGGELFFGEGSRLTVL.

The rearrangement links TRBV6-6 to TRBJ1-4; no firm D call. The V gene lost 1 base and the J gene lost 8 bases, with 14 bases spanning the gap. CDR1 and CDR2 (germline): MNHNY, SVGAGI (reference sequence). This CDR3 is built from 15 residues. The CDR3 sequence: CASSYWRAPGEKLFF. Written as DNA, the CDR3 is TGTGCCAGCAGTTACTGGAGGGCCCCTGGGGAAAAACTGTTTTTT.

This clone occurred once. The chain carries TRBV2 and TRBJ2-5, with 7 bases aligning to TRBD1. Germline V gene sequence: CDR1 SNHLY, CDR2 FYNNEI. Trimming at V came to 10 bases and at J to 1 base, leaving 6 bases not matched to a gene. The CDR3 consists of 13 residues. The CDR3 is CAILGQSQETQYF. The CDR3, as DNA: TGTGCCATCCTGGGACAGAGCCAAGAGACCCAGTACTTC.

A few counts support this clone. The chain has TRBV29-1 and TRBJ2-7; 7 bases align to TRBD2. After removal of 3 bases from V and 2 bases from J, the junction contained 4 bases not matched to a gene. The CDR3 is 13 amino acids. Germline loops: CDR1 SQVTM, CDR2 ANQGSEA. For the CDR3, the DNA is TGCAGCGTTGACCCGAGCGGGACCTACGAGCAGTACTTC. It codes for CSVDPSGTYEQYF.

The table lists this clone with a count of one. The chain carries TRBV29-1 and TRBJ1-1; tentative D call: TRBD1 (6 bases). The V gene's germline CDR1 is SQVTM and CDR2 ANQGSEA. Trimming took off 3 bases at V and 1 base at J, with 9 bases between the two ends. The CDR3 extends over 13 amino acids. Written as DNA, the CDR3 is TGCAGCGTTGAGGGGGGACAGAACACTGAAGCTTTCTTT. Translation gives CSVEGGQNTEAFF. Complete variable domain (other parts from reference TRBV29-1 and TRBJ1-1): SAVISQKPSRDICQRGTSLTIQCQVDSQVTMMFWYRQQPGQSLTLIATANQGSEATYESGFVIDKFPISRPNLTFSTLTVSNMSPEDSSIYLCSVEGGQNTEAFFGQGTRLTVV.

The chain has TRBV7-8 and TRBJ2-5; TRBD1 agrees at 7 bases. Germline trimming cut 5 bases from V and 5 bases from J; bases unmatched to any gene: 17. The germline V gene encodes CDR1 SGHVS and CDR2 FQNEAQ. The CDR3 loop spans 17 amino acids. The CDR3 sequence: CASSPHVLASRGETQYF. The CDR3 region has the DNA TGTGCCAGCAGCCCACATGTCTTAGCTAGCAGGGGGGAGACCCAGTACTTC. The full variable domain, its missing parts supplied by reference TRBV7-8 and TRBJ2-5, is GAGVSQSPRYKVAKRGQDVALRCDPISGHVSLFWYQQALGQGPEFLTYFQNEAQLDKSGLPSDRFFAERPEGSVSTLKIQRTQQEDSAVYLCASSPHVLASRGETQYFGPGTRLLVL.

This chain's CDR3 is CASSLGVGSLNEKLFF. CDR3 nucleotides: TGTGCCAGCAGCTTAGGTGTCGGCAGCCTGAATGAAAAACTGTTTTTT. V gene TRBV11-1 combines with J gene TRBJ1-4; D gene ambiguous. The V end lost 1 base, the J end lost 5 bases, and 14 bases lay between the germline ends. The CDR3 totals 16 residues. In germline, CDR1 is SGHAT, CDR2 FQDESV (reference sequence). Based on the CDR3 plus reference TRBV11-1 and TRBJ1-4, the full variable domain is EAEVAQSPRYKITEKSQAVAFWCDPISGHATLYWYRQILGQGPELLVQFQDESVVDDSQLPKDRFSAERLKGVDSTLKIQPAELGDSAMYLCASSLGVGSLNEKLFFGSGTQLSVL.

The chain combines TRBV6-1 with TRBJ1-5; 7 bases agree with TRBD1. J was trimmed by 3 bases and V by 8 bases; bases with no gene match: 10. The germline CDR1 and CDR2 sequences are MNHNS and SASEGT. The CDR3 consists of 15 residues. The CDR3 sequence: CASGGRDSINQPQHF. CDR3 in DNA: TGTGCCAGCGGGGGTCGGGACAGTATCAATCAGCCCCAGCATTTT.

This rearrangement joins TRBV15 to TRBJ2-1; TRBD1 matches 9 bases. The length of the CDR3 is 15 residues. J lost 8 bases, V lost 1 base, and 6 bases had no gene match. The germline gives CDR1 LNHNV, CDR2 YYDKDF (reference sequence). The CDR3: CATSRVGTGSYEQFF. In DNA form, the CDR3 reads TGTGCCACCAGCAGAGTGGGGACAGGGTCTTATGAGCAGTTCTTC.

The V and J genes are TRBV10-2 and TRBJ2-1, with D possibly TRBD1 on 5 matching bases. The CDR3 is made up of 14 amino acids. V was clipped by 10 bases and J by 0 bases, with 13 bases between them. The germline gives CDR1 WSHSY, CDR2 SAAADI. The CDR3 reads CATIDSSSYNEQFF. CDR3 DNA sequence: TGCGCCACCATAGACAGCAGCTCCTACAATGAGCAGTTCTTC.

This chain joins TRBV27 and TRBJ1-4; TRBD1 aligns across 9 bases. The V and J ends lost 5 bases and 3 bases, in that order; junction bases with no gene match: 16. There are 19 residues in the CDR3. Looked up from germline, CDR1 is MNHEY and CDR2 is SMNVEV (reference sequence). CDR3 coding DNA: TGTGCCAGCAGTATGTCCGGACAGGGGTGGCCTTTGGCTAATGAAAAACTGTTTTTT. It specifies CASSMSGQGWPLANEKLFF.

This rearrangement joins TRBV30 to TRBJ1-2, with D maybe TRBD1 (6 bases). The germline gives CDR1 GTSNPN, CDR2 SVGIG (reference sequence). The CDR3 is made up of 14 amino acids. The CDR3 DNA reads as TGTGCTTATAAAGATCAGGGGTCTGGGTATGGCTACACCTTC. Encoded protein: CAYKDQGSGYGYTF.

The chain carries TRBV7-9 and TRBJ1-2, with 11 bases that match TRBD1. Germline CDR1 is SEHNR and CDR2 is FQNEAQ (reference sequence). This CDR3 contains 16 residues. V was clipped by 4 bases and J by 4 bases; unmatched bases: 8. CDR3 nucleotides: TGTGCCAGCAGCTCCTGGACAGGGGGCTCGTTCTATGGCTACACCTTC. Its translation: CASSSWTGGSFYGYTF.

The gene calls are TRBV6-5 and TRBJ2-1; TRBD1 is a possible D gene (5 bases). The V end lost 1 base, the J end lost 4 bases, and 5 bases lay between the germline ends. Germline assignment: CDR1 MNHEY and CDR2 SVGAGI. The CDR3 length is 13 residues. The DNA for the CDR3 is TGTGCCAGCAGTTACTACAGGTACAATGAGCAGTTCTTC. Amino acid sequence: CASSYYRYNEQFF.

This chain uses TRBV7-3 with TRBJ1-6; D perhaps matches TRBD1 (5 bases). The CDR3 loop spans 15 amino acids. The germline V gene encodes CDR1 SGHTA and CDR2 FQGTGA. The V and J ends lost 5 bases and 3 bases respectively, with 11 bases between them. CDR3 coding DNA: TGTGCCAGCAGCCCACAGGAAAACTATAATTCACCCCTCCACTTT. Translated: CASSPQENYNSPLHF.

The V gene is TRBV30, the J gene TRBJ2-6; tentatively, D is TRBD2 (6 bases). In germline, CDR1 is GTSNPN, CDR2 SVGIG (reference sequence). This CDR3 spans 15 amino acids. V lost 4 bases and J lost 0, with 10 bases in between. As DNA, the CDR3 is TGTGCCTGGAATAACGGGGGCTCTGGGGCCAACGTCCTGACTTTC. This encodes CAWNNGGSGANVLTF.